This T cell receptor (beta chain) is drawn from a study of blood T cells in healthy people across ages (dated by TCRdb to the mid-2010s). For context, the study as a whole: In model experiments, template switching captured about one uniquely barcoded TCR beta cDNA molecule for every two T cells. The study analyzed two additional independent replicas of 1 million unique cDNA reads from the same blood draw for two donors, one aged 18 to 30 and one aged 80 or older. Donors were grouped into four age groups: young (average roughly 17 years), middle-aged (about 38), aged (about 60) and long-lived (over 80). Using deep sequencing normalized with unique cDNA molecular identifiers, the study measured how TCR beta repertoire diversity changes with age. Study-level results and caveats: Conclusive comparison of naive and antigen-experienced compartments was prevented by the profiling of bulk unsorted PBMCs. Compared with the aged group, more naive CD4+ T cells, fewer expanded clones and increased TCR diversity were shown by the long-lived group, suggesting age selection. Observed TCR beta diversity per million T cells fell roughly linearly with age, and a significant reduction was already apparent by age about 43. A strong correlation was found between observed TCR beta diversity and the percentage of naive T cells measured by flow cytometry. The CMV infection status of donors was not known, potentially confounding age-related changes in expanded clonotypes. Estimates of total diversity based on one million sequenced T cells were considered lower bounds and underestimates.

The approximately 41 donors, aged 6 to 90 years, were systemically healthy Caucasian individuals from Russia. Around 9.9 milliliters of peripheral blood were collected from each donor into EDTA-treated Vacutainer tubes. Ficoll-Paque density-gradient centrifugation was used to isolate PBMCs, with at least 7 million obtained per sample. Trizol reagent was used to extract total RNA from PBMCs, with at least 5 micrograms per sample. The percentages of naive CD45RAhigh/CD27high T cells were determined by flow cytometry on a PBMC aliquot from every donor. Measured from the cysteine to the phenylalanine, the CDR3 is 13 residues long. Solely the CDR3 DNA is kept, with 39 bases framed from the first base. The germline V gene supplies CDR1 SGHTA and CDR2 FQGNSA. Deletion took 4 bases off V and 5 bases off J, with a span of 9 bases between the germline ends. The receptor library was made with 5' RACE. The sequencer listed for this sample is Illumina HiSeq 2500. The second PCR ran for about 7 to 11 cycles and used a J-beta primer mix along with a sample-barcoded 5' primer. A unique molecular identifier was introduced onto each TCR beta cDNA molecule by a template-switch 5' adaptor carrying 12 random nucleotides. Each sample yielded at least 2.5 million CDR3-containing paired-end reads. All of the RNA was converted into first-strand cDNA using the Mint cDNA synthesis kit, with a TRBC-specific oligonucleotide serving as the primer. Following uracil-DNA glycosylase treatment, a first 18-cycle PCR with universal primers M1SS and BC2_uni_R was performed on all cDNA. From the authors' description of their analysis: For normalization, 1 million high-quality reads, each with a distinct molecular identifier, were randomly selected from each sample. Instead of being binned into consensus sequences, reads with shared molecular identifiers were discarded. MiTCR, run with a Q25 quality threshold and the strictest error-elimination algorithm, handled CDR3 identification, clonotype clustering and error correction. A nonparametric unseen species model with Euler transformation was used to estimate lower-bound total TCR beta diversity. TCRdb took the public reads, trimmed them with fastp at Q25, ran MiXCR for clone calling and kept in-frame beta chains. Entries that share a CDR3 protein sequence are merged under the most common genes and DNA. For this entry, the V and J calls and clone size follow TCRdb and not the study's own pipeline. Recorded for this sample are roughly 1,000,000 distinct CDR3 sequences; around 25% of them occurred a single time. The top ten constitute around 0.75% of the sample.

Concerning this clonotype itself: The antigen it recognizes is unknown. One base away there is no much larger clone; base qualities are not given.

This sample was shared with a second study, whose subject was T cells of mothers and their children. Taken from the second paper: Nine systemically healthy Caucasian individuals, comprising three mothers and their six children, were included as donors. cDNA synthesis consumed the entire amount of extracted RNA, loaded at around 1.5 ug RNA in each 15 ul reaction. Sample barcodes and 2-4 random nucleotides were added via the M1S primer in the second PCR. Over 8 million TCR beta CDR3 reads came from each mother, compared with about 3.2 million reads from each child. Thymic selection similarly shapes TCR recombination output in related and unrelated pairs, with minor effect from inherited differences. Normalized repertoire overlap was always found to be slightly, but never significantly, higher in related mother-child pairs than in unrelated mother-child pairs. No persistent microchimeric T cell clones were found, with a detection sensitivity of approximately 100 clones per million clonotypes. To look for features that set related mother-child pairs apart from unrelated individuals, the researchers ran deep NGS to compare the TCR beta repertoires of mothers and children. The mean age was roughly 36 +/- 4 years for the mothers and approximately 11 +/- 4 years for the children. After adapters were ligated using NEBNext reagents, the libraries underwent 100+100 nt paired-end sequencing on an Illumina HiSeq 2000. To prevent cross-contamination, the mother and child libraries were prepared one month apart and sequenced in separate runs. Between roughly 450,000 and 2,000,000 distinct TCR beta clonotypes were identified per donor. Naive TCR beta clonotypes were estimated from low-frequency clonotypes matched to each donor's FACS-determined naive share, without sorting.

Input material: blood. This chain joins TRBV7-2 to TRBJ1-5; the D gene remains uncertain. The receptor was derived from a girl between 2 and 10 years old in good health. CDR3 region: CASSSQSDQPQHF. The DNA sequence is TGTGCCAGCAGCTCACAGTCAGATCAGCCCCAGCATTTT.